These 19 T cell receptor beta chains were sequenced from one sample in a study of T cells after somatic rescue of genetic block. Sequenced by immunoSEQ multiplex PCR; TCRdb stores in-frame clones only, minus some. The table records roughly 92,000 clones, just under 90% of them present only once. Sequencing used peripheral blood mononuclear cells (PBMCs). The source is a woman between 18 and 29 years old.

V gene TRBV21-1 combines with J gene TRBJ1-2; TRBD1 is the table's D call, not checked against the DNA. TRBV21-1 is given as a pseudogene. The CDR3 is 14 residues long. CDR3: CASSKVGRGHGYTF. The CDR3 coding sequence is TGTGCCAGCAGCAAAGTTGGCAGGGGGCATGGCTACACCTTC.

The chain has TRBV27 and TRBJ2-6; 7 bases are shared with TRBD1. Germline assignment: CDR1 MNHEY and CDR2 SMNVEV (reference sequence). This CDR3 has 15 residues. V was pared by 5 bases and J by 4 bases, with 5 bases of the junction left unmatched. The CDR3 DNA sequence: TGTGCCAGCAGTCACAGGGGTGTGGGGGCCAACGTCCTGACTTTC. It is translated as CASSHRGVGANVLTF.

The chain employs TRBV10-3 and TRBJ1-1; D is unclear. Germline CDR1 is ENHRY and CDR2 is SYGVKD. CDR3 length: 13 residues. V lost 3 bases and J 7 bases, leaving 12 bases between the germline ends. CDR3 DNA sequence: TGTGCCATCAGTGATCCCGGCCCCTTTGAAGCTTTCTTT. This sequence encodes CAISDPGPFEAFF.

The chain carries TRBV19 and TRBJ2-1; tentative D call: TRBD1 (5 bases). This CDR3 is 13 amino acids long. The germline V gene has CDR1 LNHDA and CDR2 SQIVND (reference sequence). V shed 3 bases and J shed 5 bases, with 8 bases lying between them. The CDR3 nucleotides read TGTGCCAGTAGTATTTCGACAGACAATGAGCAGTTCTTC. Protein sequence: CASSISTDNEQFF.

The chain uses TRBV5-4 and TRBJ1-1, with D unresolved. V was pared by 0 bases and J by 4 bases, with 10 bases between. The CDR3 has 14 amino acids. Germline V gives CDR1 SGHNT, CDR2 YYREEE (reference sequence). The CDR3 region is CASSLGRTSTEAFF. CDR3 sequence (DNA): TGTGCCAGCAGCTTGGGGCGGACGTCCACTGAAGCTTTCTTT.

In this sample, this clone turned up a few times. This chain connects TRBV29-1 to TRBJ1-1, with D possibly TRBD1 on 5 matching bases. This CDR3 contains 10 residues. CDR1 and CDR2 (germline): SQVTM, ANQGSEA. With 3 bases removed from V and 6 bases from J, the gap between germline ends came to 5 bases. CDR3 DNA: TGCAGCGTTGAGGGGGCTGAAGCTTTCTTT. Amino acid sequence: CSVEGAEAFF. The full variable domain, completed using reference TRBV29-1 and TRBJ1-1, is SAVISQKPSRDICQRGTSLTIQCQVDSQVTMMFWYRQQPGQSLTLIATANQGSEATYESGFVIDKFPISRPNLTFSTLTVSNMSPEDSSIYLCSVEGAEAFFGQGTRLTVV.

The gene calls are TRBV28 and TRBJ1-1; 12 bases line up with TRBD1. The germline V gene has CDR1 MDHEN and CDR2 SYDVKM. The CDR3 is 15 amino acids. CDR3 protein: CAGQGAVGMNTEAFF. In DNA form, the CDR3 reads TGTGCGGGACAGGGGGCGGTTGGGATGAACACTGAAGCTTTCTTT.

CDR3 DNA: TGTGCCAGCAGTTTAAAGGATACCGCCTCCTACGAGCAGTACTTC. Protein sequence: CASSLKDTASYEQYF. The J gene is TRBJ2-7, the V gene TRBV28, with D hard to call. Trimming stripped 2 bases from V and 0 bases from J, with 11 bases between. CDR3 length equals 15 residues. The V gene's germline CDR1 is MDHEN and CDR2 SYDVKM.

This sequence joins TRBV7-2 and TRBJ2-1; TRBD2 matches 7 bases. This CDR3 has 15 residues. With 1 base clipped from V and 3 bases from J, the junction kept 3 bases outside the gene matches. The V gene's germline CDR1 is SGHTA and CDR2 FQGNSA. CDR3 residues: CASSLGPSGYNEQFF. DNA of the CDR3: TGTGCCAGCAGCTTAGGTCCTAGCGGCTACAATGAGCAGTTCTTC. Drawing the rest from reference TRBV7-2 and TRBJ2-1, the complete variable domain is GAGVSQSPSNKVTEKGKDVELRCDPISGHTALYWYRQSLGQGLEFLIYFQGNSAPDKSGLPSDRFSAERTGGSVSTLTIQRTQQEDSAVYLCASSLGPSGYNEQFFGPGTRLTVL.

The gene calls are TRBV2 and TRBJ2-7; either TRBD1 or TRBD2 may supply D (6 bases each). CDR3 size: 12 residues. Germline loops: CDR1 SNHLY, CDR2 FYNNEI. CDR3 sequence reads: CAIGGSNYEQYF. The CDR3, as DNA: TGTGCAATCGGGGGCAGTAACTACGAGCAGTACTTC.

V usage is TRBV15 and J usage is TRBJ2-4; the match to TRBD1 covers 12 bases. CDR3 length equals 17 residues. V lost 3 bases, J lost 8 bases, and 11 bases stayed unmatched. Germline lookup yields CDR1 LNHNV and CDR2 YYDKDF (reference sequence). CDR3 nucleotide sequence: TGTGCCACCAGCAGCAGTGGGACAGGGGGCGCGGTGGACATTCAGTACTTC. This translates into CATSSSGTGGAVDIQYF.

This chain joins TRBV6-6 and TRBJ1-1, with D hard to call. Germline CDR1 MNHNY, CDR2 SVGAGI (reference sequence). The CDR3 sequence is 16 residues long. V lost 2 bases, J lost 6 bases, and 19 bases lay in between. CDR3 DNA sequence: TGTGCCAGCAGTTACCCCAATAAGGACGGAGACGCTGAAGCTTTCTTT. Translating it yields CASSYPNKDGDAEAFF.

The genes are TRBV30 and TRBJ1-1; D gene uncertain. This CDR3 comprises 12 residues. The germline CDR1 and CDR2 sequences are GTSNPN and SVGIG (reference sequence). The ends were cut back, 0 bases at V and 6 bases at J, with 8 bases in the middle. CDR3 nucleotide sequence: TGTGCCTGGAGTGTACTGGTCCCTGAAGCTTTCTTT. Amino acids: CAWSVLVPEAFF.

The rearrangement links TRBV7-6 to TRBJ2-5; tentative D call: TRBD2 (5 bases). This CDR3 is 14 amino acids long. Trimming stripped 5 bases from V and 1 base from J, with 11 bases between. In germline, CDR1 is SGHVS, CDR2 FNYEAQ. DNA of the CDR3: TGTGCCAGCAGCCTAATAGCGCGCCAAGAGACCCAGTACTTC. Its translation: CASSLIARQETQYF.

The chain has TRBV7-2 and TRBJ1-1; the D is unclear. The CDR3 is 12 amino acids. CDR1 and CDR2 (germline): SGHTA, FQGNSA. V was clipped by 5 bases and J by 1 base, with 5 bases between them. CDR3: CASSPQNTEAFF. In DNA form, the CDR3 reads TGTGCCAGCAGCCCACAGAACACTGAAGCTTTCTTT. Drawing the rest from reference TRBV7-2 and TRBJ1-1, the complete variable domain is GAGVSQSPSNKVTEKGKDVELRCDPISGHTALYWYRQSLGQGLEFLIYFQGNSAPDKSGLPSDRFSAERTGGSVSTLTIQRTQQEDSAVYLCASSPQNTEAFFGQGTRLTVV.

This clone was counted once. The rearrangement links TRBV7-3 to TRBJ2-3; TRBD2 aligns across 8 bases. With V trimmed by 5 bases and J by 6 bases, 7 bases remained unmatched. The CDR3 runs 14 residues. Germline assignment: CDR1 SGHTA and CDR2 FQGTGA. CDR3 region: CASSGAGGYDTQYF. The CDR3 coding sequence is TGTGCCAGCAGCGGGGCGGGAGGATACGATACGCAGTATTTT. Full variable domain (outside the CDR3, taken from reference TRBV7-3 and TRBJ2-3): GAGVSQTPSNKVTEKGKYVELRCDPISGHTALYWYRQSLGQGPEFLIYFQGTGAADDSGLPNDRFFAVRPEGSVSTLKIQRTERGDSAVYLCASSGAGGYDTQYFGPGTRLTVL.

The chain links TRBV5-1 to TRBJ2-1; the match to TRBD2 covers 8 bases. Germline CDR1 reads SGHRS; CDR2 reads YFSETQ. The CDR3 has 15 residues. The V and J ends lost 4 bases and 7 bases, in that order; junction bases with no gene match: 10. CDR3 coding DNA: TGCGCCAGCAGCATGAGCGGGAGCGGGGAGAATGAGCAGTTCTTC. Translation: CASSMSGSGENEQFF.

The V and J genes are TRBV11-2 and TRBJ2-3; TRBD2 agrees at 7 bases. The germline CDR1 and CDR2 sequences are SGHAT and FQNNGV. This CDR3 comprises 16 residues. Trimming cost V 5 bases and J 3 bases; bases outside gene matches: 11. The CDR3 DNA is TGTGCCAGCAGCGGAGGACTAGGCCCCTCTACAGATACGCAGTATTTT. Its translation is CASSGGLGPSTDTQYF.

With regard to this clone: The junction departs from the called germline gene at one end, perhaps through a read error. The chain has TRBV28 and TRBJ1-1; 8 bases agree with TRBD1. This CDR3 has 13 residues. From germline, CDR1 is MDHEN and CDR2 SYDVKM. The CDR3 region has the DNA TGTGCCACCTATACAGGGGGGAACGCTGAAGCTTTCTTT. It encodes CATYTGGNAEAFF.